This T cell receptor (beta chain) was found in a study of cytomegalovirus exposure and HLA in healthy donors. Study information: Inside one of the first data releases sat about 85 million unique TCRs taken from HLA-typed donors. General study findings and limits: Being indistinguishable, some V segments were excluded, TRBV6-2 and TRBV6-3 among them. According to a later analysis, most TCR beta chains associated with CMV appeared HLA-restricted.

To note about this clone: Its cognate antigen is unknown.

Losses at the gene ends were 7 bases for V and 5 bases for J; bases not matched to a gene: 8. There are 14 residues in the CDR3. From germline, CDR1 is SNHLY and CDR2 FYNNEI. Primers: 60 Vbeta forward and 13 Jbeta reverse. Assay used: immunoSEQ multiplex PCR; TCRdb lists only in-frame clones, some missing. The data show over 200,000 clones, approximately 84% seen once. This receptor was taken from a woman between 40 and 50 years old in good health and CMV-seronegative. The sequencing input was PBMCs. This chain joins TRBV2 and TRBJ2-5, with TRBD2 matching 9 bases. DNA for the CDR3: TGTGCCAGCAATGGGAATAGCGGGGGTGAGACCCAGTACTTC. The encoded protein is CASNGNSGGETQYF.